The 11 T cell receptor beta chains below come from one sample, sequenced in a study of blood T cell repertoires in COVID-19. Method: immunoSEQ multiplex PCR; TCRdb's copy keeps in-frame clones and lacks some. The table has approximately 70,000 clones, approximately 85% seen once. Specimen: peripheral blood. Receptors originate from an elderly woman with active or convalescent COVID-19.

The sample holds one count of this clone. The chain is built from TRBV7-3 and TRBJ2-3, with TRBD2 matching 10 bases. Germline values: CDR1 SGHTA, CDR2 FQGTGA. J gave up 5 bases and V 5 bases, and 7 bases lay outside the gene matches. The length of the CDR3 is 15 residues. CDR3 amino acids: CASSATSGTEDTQYF. As DNA, the CDR3 is TGTGCCAGCAGCGCCACTAGCGGGACGGAAGATACGCAGTATTTT.

V and J are TRBV12-3 or TRBV12-4 and TRBJ1-6, with D possibly matching TRBD1 (5 bases). This CDR3 comprises 13 residues. The V end lost 3 bases, the J end lost 8 bases, and 8 bases lay between the germline ends. CDR3 sequence (DNA): TGTGCCAGCAGTTTCAGGGAATATTCACCCCTCCACTTT. It is translated as CASSFREYSPLHF.

The gene calls are TRBV3-1 (or the pseudogene TRBV3-2) and TRBJ1-1, with TRBD1 matching 9 bases. Germline-derived CDR1 and CDR2 are LGHDT and YNNKEL (reference sequence). V gave up 4 bases and J gave up 4 bases; unmatched junction bases: 10. The CDR3 consists of 16 residues. As DNA, the CDR3 is TGTGCCAGCAGCCTCAAACCCCCGGGACAGGGCACTGAAGCTTTCTTT. Amino acids: CASSLKPPGQGTEAFF.

The chain combines TRBV29-1 with TRBJ1-1; D perhaps matches TRBD1 (5 bases). The CDR3 is made up of 13 amino acids. The germline V gene encodes CDR1 SQVTM and CDR2 ANQGSEA. Trimming left V 6 bases short and J 1 base short, with 12 bases between. For the CDR3, the DNA is TGCAGCGTCCAGGGTCAGGAGAACACTGAAGCTTTCTTT. As protein: CSVQGQENTEAFF.

The chain has TRBV5-6 and TRBJ2-7; D might be TRBD1 (5 bases). Looked up from germline, CDR1 is SGHDT and CDR2 is YYEEEE. Trimming removed 3 bases from V and 5 bases from J, with 12 bases in between. The CDR3 length is 13 residues. CDR3 bases: TGTGCCAGCAGCTCCGTGGGGCGAGACGAGCAGTACTTC. Translation gives CASSSVGRDEQYF. Using reference TRBV5-6 and TRBJ2-7 for the parts outside the CDR3, the full variable domain is DAGVTQSPTHLIKTRGQQVTLRCSPKSGHDTVSWYQQALGQGPQFIFQYYEEEERQRGNFPDRFSGHQFPNYSSELNVNALLLGDSALYLCASSSVGRDEQYFGPGTRLTVT.

A word on this clone: A read error may produce the germline difference seen at one junction end. The V and J genes are TRBV7-7 and TRBJ2-3; D tentatively fits TRBD1 or TRBD2 (6 bases each). Germline V gene data show CDR1 as SSHAT and CDR2 as FNYEAQ (reference sequence). The length of the CDR3 is 16 residues. The CDR3 nucleotides are TGTGCTAGCAGCTTAGGAGGGGGTACTCGCACAGATACGCAGTATTTT. This translates into CASSLGGGTRTDTQYF.

The V gene is TRBV27, the J gene TRBJ2-7; possibly TRBD2 for D (7 bases). CDR3 length equals 16 residues. The germline V gene has CDR1 MNHEY and CDR2 SMNVEV (reference sequence). V was pared by 8 bases and J by 0 bases, with 20 bases between. CDR3 sequence (DNA): TGTGCCAGCTCAAAACGCGGGGGCGCACTCTCCTACGAGCAGTACTTC. Protein: CASSKRGGALSYEQYF.

This clone appeared a single time. The V call is TRBV5-1, the J call TRBJ2-6; D possibly corresponds to TRBD2 (6 bases). In germline, CDR1 is SGHRS, CDR2 YFSETQ. The V gene lost 4 bases and the J gene lost 6 bases, with 11 bases spanning the gap. This CDR3 contains 14 residues. The CDR3 loop is CASSPGDEANVLTF. CDR3 DNA sequence: TGCGCCAGCAGCCCGGGGGACGAGGCCAACGTCCTGACTTTC.

The chain recombines TRBV30 with TRBJ2-3; D possibly corresponds to TRBD1 (6 bases). Germline V lookup: CDR1 GTSNPN, CDR2 SVGIG (reference sequence). Deletions cut 2 bases from V and 9 bases from J, with 12 bases between. CDR3 length equals 12 residues. Written as DNA, the CDR3 is TGTGCCTGGAGTCCAGGGGATGAGACGCAGTATTTT. This codes for CAWSPGDETQYF.

In nucleotides, the CDR3 is TGTGCCAGCAGTGAAGCGGAGGGGGCAGGAGGAAACACCATATATTTT. It translates to CASSEAEGAGGNTIYF. The chain carries TRBV6-1 and TRBJ1-3; 7 bases map to TRBD1. The CDR3 is made up of 16 amino acids. J was trimmed by 4 bases and V by 0 bases; bases with no gene match: 6. Germline loops: CDR1 MNHNS, CDR2 SASEGT.

The chain has TRBV15 and TRBJ2-7; D perhaps matches TRBD1 (6 bases). The CDR3 consists of 16 residues. V lost 4 bases, J lost 2 bases, and 18 bases lay in between. The V gene's germline CDR1 is LNHNV and CDR2 YYDKDF (reference sequence). DNA for the CDR3: TGTGCCACCAGCACAGATTATATTAAGGGGGCCTACGAGCAGTACTTC. Its translation is CATSTDYIKGAYEQYF.